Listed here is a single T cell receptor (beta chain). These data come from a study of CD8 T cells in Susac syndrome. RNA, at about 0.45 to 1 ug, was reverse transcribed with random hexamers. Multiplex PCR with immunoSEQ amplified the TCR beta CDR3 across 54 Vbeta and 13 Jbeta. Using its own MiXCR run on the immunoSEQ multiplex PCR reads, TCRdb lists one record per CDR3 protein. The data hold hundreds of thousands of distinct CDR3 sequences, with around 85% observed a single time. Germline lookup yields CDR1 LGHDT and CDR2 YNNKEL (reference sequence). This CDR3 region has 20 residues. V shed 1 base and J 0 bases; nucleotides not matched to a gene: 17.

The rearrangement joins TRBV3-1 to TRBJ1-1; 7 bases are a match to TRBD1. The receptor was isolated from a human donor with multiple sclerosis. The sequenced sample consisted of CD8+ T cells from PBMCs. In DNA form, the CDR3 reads TGTGCCAGCAGCCAAGCAACAAGTAACGGGACAGCAGCCATGAACACTGAAGCTTTCTTT. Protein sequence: CASSQATSNGTAAMNTEAFF.